The clone carrying this T cell receptor beta chain was detected only a few times. Germline V gene sequence: CDR1 MNHNS, CDR2 SASEGT. The trim removed 2 bases at V and 3 bases at J, leaving 9 bases unmatched. The CDR3 contains 16 residues. This sample was taken from a study of blood T cell repertoires in COVID-19. Study-wide context: Donors in the United States, Italy and Spain gave samples during acute or convalescent COVID-19. PBMCs, B-cell-depleted T cells, or T cells provided the cDNA or gDNA that made up the material.

Under the authors' procedure: Estimated nucleated cell counts came from reference gene primer amplification. The table came from immunoSEQ multiplex PCR; TCRdb's copy has only in-frame clones and leaves some out. That table furnishes V, J and clone size, whereas the DNA furnished D and trimming. The data show 80,000 to 95,000 clones, 85% seen once. Sequencing used peripheral blood. This TCR was sampled from a man older than 75 with acute or convalescent COVID-19. The rearrangement joins TRBV6-1 to TRBJ1-1; 7 nucleotides line up with TRBD1. This CDR3 is CASSEFPTGADTEAFF. Here the CDR3 DNA reads TGTGCCAGCAGTGAATTCCCCACAGGGGCCGACACTGAAGCTTTCTTT.